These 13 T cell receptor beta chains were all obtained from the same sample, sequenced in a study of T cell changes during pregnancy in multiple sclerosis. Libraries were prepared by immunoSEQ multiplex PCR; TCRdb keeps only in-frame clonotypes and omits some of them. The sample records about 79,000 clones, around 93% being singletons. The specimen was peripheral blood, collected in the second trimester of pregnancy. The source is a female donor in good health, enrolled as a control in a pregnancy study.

CDR3 coding DNA: TGTGCCAGCAGGGGAGAGGACGTTGGCTACACCTTC. Translated: CASRGEDVGYTF. The chain combines TRBV6-4 with TRBJ1-2; unclear D gene. Trimming took off 6 bases at V and 7 bases at J, with 12 bases between the two ends. Germline assignment: CDR1 MRHNA and CDR2 SNTAGT. The CDR3 is 12 amino acids.

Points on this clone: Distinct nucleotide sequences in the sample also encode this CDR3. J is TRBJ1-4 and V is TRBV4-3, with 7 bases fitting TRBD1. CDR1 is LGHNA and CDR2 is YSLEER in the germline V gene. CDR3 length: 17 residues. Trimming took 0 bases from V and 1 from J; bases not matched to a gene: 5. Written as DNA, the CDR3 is TGCGCCAGCAGCCAAGATCTACGACAGGGAACTAATGAAAAACTGTTTTTT. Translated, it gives CASSQDLRQGTNEKLFF.

This CDR3 is CASSFRPTEDYEQYF. The CDR3 DNA follows: TGTGCCAGCAGCTTTCGTCCCACCGAGGACTACGAGCAGTACTTC. This chain connects TRBV11-3 to TRBJ2-7; D call uncertain. V gave up 3 bases and J gave up 3 bases, with 15 bases separating them. CDR1 is SGHNT and CDR2 is YENEEA in the germline V gene. This CDR3 has 15 amino acids. The entire variable domain, with the rest obtained from reference TRBV11-3 and TRBJ2-7, is as follows: EAGVVQSPRYKIIEKKQPVAFWCNPISGHNTLYWYLQNLGQGPELLIRYENEEAVDDSQLPKDRFSAERLKGVDSTLKIQPAELGDSAVYLCASSFRPTEDYEQYFGPGTRLTVT.

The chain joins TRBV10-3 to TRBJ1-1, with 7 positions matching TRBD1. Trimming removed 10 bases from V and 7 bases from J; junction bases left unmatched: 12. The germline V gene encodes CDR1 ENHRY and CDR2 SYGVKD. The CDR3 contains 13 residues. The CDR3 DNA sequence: TGTGCCACTAAGGAGACAGGGCTAGGTGAAGCTTTCTTT. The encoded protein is CATKETGLGEAFF.

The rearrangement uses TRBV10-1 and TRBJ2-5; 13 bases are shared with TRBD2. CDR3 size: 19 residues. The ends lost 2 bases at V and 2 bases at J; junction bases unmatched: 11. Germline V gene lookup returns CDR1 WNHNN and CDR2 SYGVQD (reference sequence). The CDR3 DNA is TGCGCCAGCAGTGAGCCAAGGACTAGCGGGGGCCAGAAACAAGAGACCCAGTACTTC. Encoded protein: CASSEPRTSGGQKQETQYF.

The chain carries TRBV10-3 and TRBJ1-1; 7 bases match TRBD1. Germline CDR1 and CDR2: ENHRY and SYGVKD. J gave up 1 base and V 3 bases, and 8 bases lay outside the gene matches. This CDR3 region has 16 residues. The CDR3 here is CAISENRGQANTEAFF. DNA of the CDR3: TGTGCCATCAGTGAAAATAGGGGGCAGGCGAACACTGAAGCTTTCTTT.

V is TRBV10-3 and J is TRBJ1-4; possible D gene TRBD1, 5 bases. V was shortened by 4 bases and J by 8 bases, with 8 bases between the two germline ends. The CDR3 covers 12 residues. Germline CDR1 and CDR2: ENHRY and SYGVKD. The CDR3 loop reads CAISGEGEKLFF. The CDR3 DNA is TGTGCCATCAGTGGGGAGGGGGAAAAACTGTTTTTT.

CDR3 sequence reads: CSVFRQDTGELFF. In DNA, the CDR3 is TGCAGCGTTTTTAGGCAGGACACCGGGGAGCTGTTTTTT. The V call is TRBV29-1, the J call TRBJ2-2; D call uncertain. The germline V gene encodes CDR1 SQVTM and CDR2 ANQGSEA. The CDR3 runs 13 residues. Trimming cost V 5 bases and J 3 bases, with 10 bases left between them.

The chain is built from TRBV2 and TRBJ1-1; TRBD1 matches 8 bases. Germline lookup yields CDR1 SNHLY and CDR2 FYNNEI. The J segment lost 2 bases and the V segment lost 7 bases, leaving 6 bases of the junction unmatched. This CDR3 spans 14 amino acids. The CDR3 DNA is TGTGCCAGCATTGAGGACAGGGCAAACACTGAAGCTTTCTTT. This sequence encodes CASIEDRANTEAFF.

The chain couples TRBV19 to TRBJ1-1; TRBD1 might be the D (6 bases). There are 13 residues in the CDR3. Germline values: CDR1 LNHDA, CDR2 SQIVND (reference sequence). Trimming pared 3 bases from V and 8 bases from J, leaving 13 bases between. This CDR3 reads CASSIRGGVEAFF. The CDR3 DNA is TGTGCCAGTAGTATTAGGGGGGGGGTGGAAGCTTTCTTT.

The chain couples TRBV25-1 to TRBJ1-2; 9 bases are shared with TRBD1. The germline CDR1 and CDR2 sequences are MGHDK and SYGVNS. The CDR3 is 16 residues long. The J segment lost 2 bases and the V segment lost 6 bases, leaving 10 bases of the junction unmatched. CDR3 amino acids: CASSGLDRGENYGYTF. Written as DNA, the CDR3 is TGTGCCAGCAGCGGGTTGGACAGGGGCGAAAACTATGGCTACACCTTC.

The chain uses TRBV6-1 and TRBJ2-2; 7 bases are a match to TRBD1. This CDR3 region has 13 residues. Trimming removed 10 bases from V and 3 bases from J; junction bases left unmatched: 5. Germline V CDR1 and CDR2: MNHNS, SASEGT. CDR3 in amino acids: CATAGGDTGELFF. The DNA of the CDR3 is TGTGCCACCGCAGGGGGTGACACCGGGGAGCTGTTTTTT.

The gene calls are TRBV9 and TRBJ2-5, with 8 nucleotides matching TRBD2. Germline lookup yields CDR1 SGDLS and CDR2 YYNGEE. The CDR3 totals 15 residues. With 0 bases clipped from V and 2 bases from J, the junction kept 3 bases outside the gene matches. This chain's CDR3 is CASSVEGGGQETQYF. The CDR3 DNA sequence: TGTGCCAGCAGCGTAGAGGGCGGGGGGCAAGAGACCCAGTACTTC.